The present T cell receptor beta chain was sequenced within a study of PD-L1 blockade in urothelial cancer. Study as a whole: Patients commenced atezolizumab around 2014, and it was given at 1,200 mg intravenously every 3 weeks. Analyzed time points were 3 weeks (second dose) and 6 weeks after therapy began.

Losses at the gene ends were 8 bases for V and 4 bases for J; bases not matched to a gene: 6. Germline assignment: CDR1 LNHNV and CDR2 YYDKDF (reference sequence). This CDR3 is 14 amino acids long. Time point defined: peripheral blood 6 weeks after treatment start. The patients had locally advanced or metastatic urothelial carcinoma. Libraries were prepared by immunoSEQ multiplex PCR; TCRdb keeps only in-frame clonotypes and omits some of them. The sample has about 43,000 clones, about four fifths seen once. This clonotype was sampled from a man between 60 and 75 years old with urothelial cancer. The chain employs TRBV15 and TRBJ2-7; TRBD1 aligns across 12 bases. The source material was PBMCs, sampled around atezolizumab (anti-PD-L1) treatment. CDR3 in amino acids: CATLRDRGPYEQYF. The CDR3 DNA follows: TGTGCCACCCTTAGGGACAGGGGGCCGTACGAGCAGTACTTC.